This TCR beta chain was retrieved from a study of T cell repertoires in cytomegalovirus infection. Study outcomes and limitations: HLA-C-restricted, CMV-specific TCR beta clonotypes were dominant ex vivo.

A single count supports this clonotype. Its antigen remains unidentified. One entry per CDR3 protein, called by TCRdb with MiXCR from the reads. The table shows just under 550,000 distinct CDR3 sequences, with more than 20% occurring only once. The CDR3 covers 13 residues. From germline, CDR1 is MGHDK and CDR2 SYGVNS. Germline trimming cut 4 bases from V and 7 bases from J; bases unmatched to any gene: 3. The sequence was collected from a human donor in good health (CMV status not recorded). Some clones in this sample may be carry-over from other donors' samples. The chain carries TRBV25-1 and TRBJ1-5, with 8 bases matching TRBD1. The specimen was PBMCs. The CDR3 DNA sequence: TGTGCCAGCAGTGGGACAGGGAGCCAGCCCCAGCATTTT. It encodes CASSGTGSQPQHF.